Below are 30 T cell receptor beta chains sequenced from a single sample in a study of cytomegalovirus exposure and HLA in healthy donors. Use of 60 Vbeta and 13 Jbeta primers characterized the PCR. Repertoires were generated with immunoSEQ multiplex PCR, while TCRdb's copy carries only in-frame clones and drops some. The profile covers roughly 240,000 clones, with 82% appearing a single time and around 5% taken by the ten largest. Sample: PBMCs. The source of these receptors is a woman aged 40 to 50 in good health and CMV-seropositive.

The gene calls are TRBV4-3 and TRBJ2-7, with TRBD1 as a possible D gene (5 bases). Trimming removed 1 base from V and 4 bases from J, with 14 bases in between. Germline V gives CDR1 LGHNA, CDR2 YSLEER. The CDR3 runs 15 residues. CDR3 bases: TGCGCCAGCAGCCAAGGTTTAAGGGGTCCGTACGAGCAGTACTTC. Residues: CASSQGLRGPYEQYF.

Of note for this clone: This specimen includes other DNA sequences encoding the same CDR3. The genes are TRBV4-3 and TRBJ1-5, with D unresolved. This CDR3 is 13 amino acids long. Deletions cut 0 bases from V and 6 bases from J, with 6 bases between. CDR1 LGHNA and CDR2 YSLEER come from the germline V gene. The CDR3 sequence: CASSQDRGQPQHF. The CDR3 nucleotides are TGCGCCAGCAGCCAAGATCGGGGTCAGCCCCAGCATTTT.

The chain recombines TRBV30 with TRBJ1-4; D perhaps matches TRBD1 (6 bases). Looked up from germline, CDR1 is GTSNPN and CDR2 is SVGIG (reference sequence). CDR3 length: 14 amino acids. Trimming stripped 3 bases from V and 8 bases from J, with 16 bases between. Written as DNA, the CDR3 is TGTGCCTGGAGCCTCAGGGGTTCATCCGAAAAACTGTTTTTT. Encoded protein: CAWSLRGSSEKLFF.

V usage is TRBV6-6 and J usage is TRBJ2-4, with TRBD1 matching 9 bases. From germline, CDR1 is MNHNY and CDR2 SVGAGI (reference sequence). This CDR3 is built from 16 residues. V lost 7 bases and J lost 7; bases outside the gene matches: 14. The CDR3 coding sequence is TGTGCCAGCAACCGACCGGGACAGGGAATGGATAACATTCAGTACTTC. Amino acid sequence: CASNRPGQGMDNIQYF.

The rearrangement links TRBV5-1 to TRBJ2-1, with D maybe TRBD2 (5 bases). V gave up 0 bases and J gave up 2 bases, with 9 bases separating them. The CDR3 extends over 15 amino acids. Germline V CDR1 and CDR2: SGHRS, YFSETQ. The CDR3 nucleotides are TGCGCCAGCAGCTTGGGCACGGGAACCTACAATGAGCAGTTCTTC. Residues: CASSLGTGTYNEQFF. Drawing the rest from reference TRBV5-1 and TRBJ2-1, the complete variable domain is KAGVTQTPRYLIKTRGQQVTLSCSPISGHRSVSWYQQTPGQGLQFLFEYFSETQRNKGNFPGRFSGRQFSNSRSEMNVSTLELGDSALYLCASSLGTGTYNEQFFGPGTRLTVL.

The table lists this clone with a few counts. The chain has TRBV7-2 and TRBJ2-2; D gene ambiguous. This CDR3 has 14 residues. V was cut by 2 bases and J by 2 bases, with 6 bases left in between. The V gene's germline CDR1 is SGHTA and CDR2 FQGNSA. Written as DNA, the CDR3 is TGTGCCAGCAGCTTACTCTTAAACACCGGGGAGCTGTTTTTT. The encoded protein is CASSLLLNTGELFF.

This clone is a singleton in its sample. V gene TRBV30 combines with J gene TRBJ2-3; 10 bases are a match to TRBD2. V lost 3 bases and J lost 5; bases outside the gene matches: 8. The CDR3 runs to 15 residues. Germline assignment: CDR1 GTSNPN and CDR2 SVGIG (reference sequence). The CDR3 sequence: CAWSPASGGGDTQYF. The CDR3 bases are TGTGCCTGGAGCCCGGCTAGCGGGGGTGGAGATACGCAGTATTTT.

The V call is TRBV27, the J call TRBJ2-7; possibly TRBD1 for D (5 bases). Trimming left V 5 bases short and J 2 bases short, with 13 bases between. Germline CDR1 MNHEY, CDR2 SMNVEV (reference sequence). This CDR3 region has 14 residues. CDR3 in amino acids: CASSNHWGTYEQYF. The CDR3 DNA reads TGTGCCAGCAGTAATCATTGGGGCACCTACGAGCAGTACTTC.

V gene TRBV5-4 combines with J gene TRBJ1-2; 7 positions match TRBD1. The CDR3 contains 14 residues. Per germline, CDR1 SGHNT and CDR2 YYREEE (reference sequence). Losses at the gene ends were 4 bases for V and 7 bases for J; bases not matched to a gene: 10. The chain's CDR3 is CASSLRDRVGGYTF. CDR3 in DNA: TGTGCCAGCAGCCTGAGAGACAGGGTCGGTGGCTACACCTTC. Together with reference TRBV5-4 and TRBJ1-2, the CDR3 gives the full variable domain: ETGVTQSPTHLIKTRGQQVTLRCSSQSGHNTVSWYQQALGQGPQFIFQYYREEENGRGNFPPRFSGLQFPNYSSELNVNALELDDSALYLCASSLRDRVGGYTFGSGTRLTVV.

This clone appeared once. CDR3 region: CASSLAAGVREQYF. For the CDR3, the DNA is TGTGCCAGCAGCTTAGCGGCGGGAGTCCGCGAGCAGTACTTC. The chain employs TRBV11-3 and TRBJ2-7; 7 nucleotides align to TRBD2. The germline gives CDR1 SGHNT, CDR2 YENEEA. Unmatched junction bases numbered 6, after V lost 1 base and J lost 6 bases. This CDR3 region has 14 residues.

The chain is built from TRBV6-6 and TRBJ1-5, with D possibly TRBD1 on 6 matching bases. The CDR3 consists of 16 residues. V was pared by 6 bases and J by 6 bases, with 21 bases between. From germline, CDR1 is MNHNY and CDR2 SVGAGI (reference sequence). The CDR3 region is CASSPKQGTPSQPQHF. Here the CDR3 DNA reads TGTGCCAGCAGCCCAAAACAGGGAACTCCGAGTCAGCCCCAGCATTTT.

This clone was detected only once. The chain has TRBV7-9 and TRBJ2-7, with a possible D match to TRBD1 (5 bases). Germline loops: CDR1 SEHNR, CDR2 FQNEAQ (reference sequence). V gave up 2 bases and J gave up 5 bases, with 7 bases separating them. The CDR3 has 12 amino acids. DNA of the CDR3: TGTGCCAGCAGCTTAATAGGGGACGAGCAGTACTTC. It is translated as CASSLIGDEQYF.

The rearrangement joins TRBV6-5 to TRBJ2-7; the match to TRBD1 covers 7 bases. The CDR3 has 11 residues. The junction had 6 bases not matched to a gene; V was cut back by 4 bases and J by 12 bases. Germline CDR1 is MNHEY and CDR2 is SVGAGI. The CDR3, as DNA: TGTGCCAGCAGTTCCCCGACAGGGACGTACTTC. Translated, it gives CASSSPTGTYF.

V is TRBV30 and J is TRBJ2-1; 10 nucleotides line up with TRBD2. The CDR3 is made up of 14 amino acids. Looked up from germline, CDR1 is GTSNPN and CDR2 is SVGIG (reference sequence). J was trimmed by 4 bases and V by 4 bases; bases with no gene match: 4. Here the CDR3 DNA reads TGTGCCTGGACTATGGGACTAGCGTACAATGAGCAGTTCTTC. It encodes CAWTMGLAYNEQFF.

This clone came up a few times. The gene calls are TRBV6-5 and TRBJ2-7; D not resolved. CDR1 is MNHEY, CDR2 SVGAGI, per germline. The CDR3 spans 13 residues. Trimming cost V 0 bases and J 2 bases, with 5 bases left between them. CDR3 in DNA: TGTGCCAGCAGTTACTCCAACACCTACGAGCAGTACTTC. Its protein is CASSYSNTYEQYF.

Written as DNA, the CDR3 is TGCGCCAGCAGCCGAGGGACAGGGAGGTGGCCCCAGCATTTT. It yields the protein CASSRGTGRWPQHF. The genes are TRBV4-3 and TRBJ1-5, with TRBD1 matching 9 bases. This CDR3 comprises 14 residues. Per the germline V gene, CDR1 is LGHNA and CDR2 is YSLEER. With V trimmed by 4 bases and J by 9 bases, 7 bases remained unmatched.

This sequence joins TRBV29-1 and TRBJ2-7, with 9 bases matching TRBD1. Germline V lookup: CDR1 SQVTM, CDR2 ANQGSEA. With 5 bases clipped from V and 5 bases from J, the junction kept 10 bases outside the gene matches. The CDR3 has 14 residues. The CDR3 is CSVSAGQGVHEQYF. The CDR3, as DNA: TGCAGCGTTTCTGCGGGACAGGGAGTTCACGAGCAGTACTTC.

V and J are TRBV11-2 and TRBJ2-7; 15 bases agree with TRBD2. Germline CDR1 is SGHAT and CDR2 is FQNNGV. V trimming: 4 bases; J trimming: 3 bases; junction bases outside the gene matches: 1. The CDR3 length is 15 residues. The CDR3 spells CASSSGLAGGYEQYF. In nucleotides, the CDR3 is TGTGCCAGCAGCTCGGGACTAGCGGGGGGCTACGAGCAGTACTTC.

V gene TRBV2 combines with J gene TRBJ1-5, with D unclear. Trimming took off 3 bases at V and 0 bases at J, with 6 bases between the two ends. This CDR3 contains 14 residues. Germline CDR1 and CDR2: SNHLY and FYNNEI. CDR3 protein: CASSDPSSNQPQHF. The CDR3 DNA reads TGTGCCAGCAGTGACCCGAGTAGCAATCAGCCCCAGCATTTT.

The chain carries TRBV18 and TRBJ2-5, with 7 bases aligning to TRBD1. CDR1 and CDR2 from the germline V gene are KGHSH and LQKENI. With 6 bases clipped from V and 4 bases from J, the junction kept 8 bases outside the gene matches. The CDR3 is 14 residues long. Written as DNA, the CDR3 is TGTGCCAGCTCGCGAGAGACAGGGAGAGAGACCCAGTACTTC. This codes for CASSRETGRETQYF. Variable domain in full (rest from reference TRBV18 and TRBJ2-5): NAGVMQNPRHLVRRRGQEARLRCSPMKGHSHVYWYRQLPEEGLKFMVYLQKENIIDESGMPKERFSAEFPKEGPSILRIQQVVRGDSAAYFCASSRETGRETQYFGPGTRLLVL.

As DNA, the CDR3 is TGTGCCAGCAGCTCCGGGACAGGGGGCGAGACCCAGTACTTC. Protein sequence: CASSSGTGGETQYF. This chain links TRBV7-2 with TRBJ2-5; 12 positions match TRBD1. The V segment lost 4 bases and the J segment 5 bases; nucleotides outside the gene matches: 2. This CDR3 is 14 amino acids long. Germline V gene data show CDR1 as SGHTA and CDR2 as FQGNSA.

The chain is built from TRBV6-5 and TRBJ2-7; D perhaps matches TRBD2 (6 bases). Trimming left V 8 bases short and J 1 base short, with 12 bases between. This CDR3 has 13 residues. Germline CDR1 and CDR2: MNHEY and SVGAGI. Here the CDR3 reads CASAGTPSYEQYF. In DNA form, the CDR3 reads TGTGCCAGCGCAGGGACTCCATCCTACGAGCAGTACTTC.

V usage is TRBV30 and J usage is TRBJ1-5, with 7 bases identical to TRBD1. V shed 4 bases and J 5 bases; nucleotides not matched to a gene: 8. The CDR3 loop spans 14 amino acids. CDR1 is GTSNPN, CDR2 SVGIG, per germline (reference sequence). For the CDR3, the DNA is TGTGCCTGGACAATTGGAAGGGGGCATCAGCCCCAGCATTTT. Amino acids: CAWTIGRGHQPQHF.

The CDR3 bases are TGCGCCAGCAGCTTACGGCGGACTAGCGGGGGAAGGAACAATGAGCAGTTCTTC. Amino acid sequence: CASSLRRTSGGRNNEQFF. The rearrangement uses TRBV5-1 and TRBJ2-1; 13 bases line up with TRBD2. The CDR3 loop spans 18 amino acids. Germline-derived CDR1 and CDR2 are SGHRS and YFSETQ. With V trimmed by 2 bases and J by 5 bases, 10 bases remained unmatched.

The chain recombines TRBV28 with TRBJ2-5; D call uncertain. Germline CDR1 MDHEN, CDR2 SYDVKM. This CDR3 spans 13 amino acids. V shed 1 base and J shed 6 bases, with 9 bases lying between them. The CDR3 nucleotides read TGTGCCAGCAGTTTATCAGGAAGGAAGACCCAGTACTTC. Translating gives CASSLSGRKTQYF.

The rearrangement uses TRBV21-1 and TRBJ2-5; the table's D gene call, TRBD1, was not cross checked with the DNA. TRBV21-1 is marked as a pseudogene. The CDR3 loop spans 11 amino acids. CDR3 residues: CASSPVDREYF. The DNA of the CDR3 is TGTGCCAGCAGCCCCGTGGACAGGGAGTACTTC.

This chain links TRBV5-1 with TRBJ2-7, with 12 positions matching TRBD2. Germline-derived CDR1 and CDR2 are SGHRS and YFSETQ. CDR3 length equals 16 residues. V lost 0 bases to trimming and J lost 2 bases; unmatched junction nucleotides: 3. CDR3 coding DNA: TGCGCCAGCAGCTTGGGACTAGCGGGGGTTACCTACGAGCAGTACTTC. Translated, it gives CASSLGLAGVTYEQYF.

The V and J genes are TRBV6-5 and TRBJ1-1; D is unresolved. Trimming took 6 bases from V and 5 from J, leaving 13 bases between them. This CDR3 region has 13 residues. Germline lookup yields CDR1 MNHEY and CDR2 SVGAGI. CDR3 in DNA: TGTGCCAGCAGCCCCCCAGGTAGGACTGAAGCTTTCTTT. Its protein is CASSPPGRTEAFF.

The V and J genes are TRBV29-1 and TRBJ1-1; 8 bases line up with TRBD1. The CDR3 sequence is 13 residues long. V was pared by 7 bases and J by 4 bases, with 8 bases of the junction left unmatched. Germline V gene sequence: CDR1 SQVTM, CDR2 ANQGSEA. CDR3 in DNA: TGCAGCGCGACCGGACAGGGATCCACTGAAGCTTTCTTT. Translating gives CSATGQGSTEAFF.

The chain couples TRBV5-8 to TRBJ1-2; D might be TRBD1 (5 bases). V was clipped by 0 bases and J by 2 bases, with 14 bases between them. Germline CDR1 reads SGHTS; CDR2 reads YDEGEE. CDR3 length: 16 residues. The CDR3 nucleotides read TGTGCCAGCAGCTTGGCGGGACGGGGGGTGAACTATGGCTACACCTTC. The encoded protein is CASSLAGRGVNYGYTF.